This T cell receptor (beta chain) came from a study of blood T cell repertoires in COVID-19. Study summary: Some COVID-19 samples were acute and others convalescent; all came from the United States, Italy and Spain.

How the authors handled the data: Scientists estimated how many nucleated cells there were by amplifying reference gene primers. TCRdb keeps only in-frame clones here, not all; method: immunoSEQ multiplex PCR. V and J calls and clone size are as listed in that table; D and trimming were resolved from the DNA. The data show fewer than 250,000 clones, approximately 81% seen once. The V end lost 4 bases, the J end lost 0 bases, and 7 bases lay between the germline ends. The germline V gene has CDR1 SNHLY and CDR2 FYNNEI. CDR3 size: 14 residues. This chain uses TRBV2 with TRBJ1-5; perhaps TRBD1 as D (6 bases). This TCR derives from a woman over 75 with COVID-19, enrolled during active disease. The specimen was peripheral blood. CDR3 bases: TGTGCCAGCAGTGCAGGGGCTAGCAATCAGCCCCAGCATTTT. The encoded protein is CASSAGASNQPQHF.